This TCR beta chain came from a study of blood T cell repertoires in COVID-19 (dated by TCRdb to 2019 to 2021). Study-level background: The collaborator samples originated in the United States, Italy and Spain and spanned the acute and convalescent phases of COVID-19. The repertoires were released in a freely available public database meant as a resource for research on the immune response to SARS-CoV-2. HLA class I and class II types, where available, came from metadata supplied by the sample provider rather than from assay-based typing. Samples came from the ongoing ImmuneRACE study (first 160 participants) plus 1,254 subjects from 6 global collaborators. The material from the prospective study consisted of cDNA or gDNA derived from T cells, B-cell-depleted T cells, or PBMCs. Sample metadata almost always included a de-identified subject ID, COVID-19 status, age in years and sex. Deeply sampled blood TCRbeta repertoires from subjects exposed to, actively infected with, or recovered from COVID-19 were included in the dataset.

The immunoSEQ Assay, a bias-controlled multiplex PCR, was used to amplify TCRbeta CDR3 regions from genomic DNA. The source study handled its data this way. The number of nucleated cells in each sample was estimated by amplification of reference gene primers within the assay. To quantify the absolute abundance of each unique TCRbeta CDR3 rearrangement, sequence reads were collapsed and filtered. Productive Simpson clonality was computed per sample as the square root of Simpson's diversity index over productive rearrangements. The immuneACCESS repertoire file appears here via TCRdb, limited to in-frame rearrangements. These files lack a portion of the clones; in checked studies, under half of the deficit traces to unresolved V genes, and the cause of the others is not known. Clone size and V and J calls were adopted from that table, with D and trimming inferred from the DNA. This sample is represented by 80,000 to 100,000 clones; approximately 90% of them were singletons. The ten largest clones add up to about 1.8% of the sample.

Trimming leaves V shorter by 4 bases and J shorter by 0 bases, with the junction holding 2 bases beyond the gene matches. From a lookup of the germline V gene, CDR1 and CDR2 are MNHEY and SVGAGI. From cysteine to phenylalanine, the CDR3 is 15 amino acids long. The sequence is cut down to CDR3 DNA, 45 bases in frame from base 1. Collaborating institutions collected whole blood in K2EDTA tubes following their own protocols. For TCRbeta analysis, collaborators shipped samples as frozen whole blood, isolated PBMCs, or DNA extracted from either of those sample types. General conclusions and limits of the study: The quantity of clinical and demographic metadata differed by source and by participant and was supplied without curation.

For this clone: Its target antigen remains unknown. No much larger clonotype is one base removed from it; base qualities were not supplied.

The sequencing input was peripheral blood. The chain is encoded by TRBV6-5 joined to TRBJ1-1; TRBD1 aligns with 10 central bases. This TCR was recovered from a human donor with active COVID-19. The donor label of this sample is uncertain. Read as DNA, the sequence is TGTGCCAGCAGTTCCGGGACAGGGGTGAACACTGAAGCTTTCTTT. Translated, this gives CASSSGTGVNTEAFF.